The 14 T cell receptor beta chains presented below share a single source sample, sequenced in a study of shared clonotypes between healthy human individuals. TCRdb's table, derived via immunoSEQ multiplex PCR, lists solely in-frame clones and lacks some. The sample contains roughly 1,500,000 clones, 98% of which appear only once. Sequencing was done on a sample of naive CD4+ T cells sorted from blood. The subset here: CD45RA+ positively selected. The receptor set was obtained from a man aged 25 to 40 in good health.

The chain couples TRBV18 to TRBJ2-7; 14 bases align to TRBD2. CDR1 is KGHSH and CDR2 is LQKENI in the germline V gene. Trimming at V came to 1 base and at J to 6 bases, leaving 5 bases not matched to a gene. The CDR3 sequence is 16 residues long. The CDR3 sequence is CASSPRTSGRSGEQYF. The CDR3 DNA is TGTGCCAGCTCACCACGGACTAGCGGGAGGTCAGGCGAGCAGTACTTC.

The J gene is TRBJ2-3, the V gene TRBV5-1; D call uncertain. Trimming removed 0 bases from V and 4 bases from J, with 6 bases in between. CDR3 length: 13 amino acids. CDR1 and CDR2 (germline): SGHRS, YFSETQ. The CDR3, as DNA: TGCGCCAGCAGCTTGGATCAAGCAGATACGCAGTATTTT. Translating it yields CASSLDQADTQYF.

Of note for this clone: This CDR3 is also generated by other DNA sequences in the sample. This sequence joins TRBV7-3 and TRBJ2-1, with unresolved D. V was pared by 5 bases and J by 4 bases, with 9 bases between. In germline, CDR1 is SGHTA, CDR2 FQGTGA. The CDR3 spans 13 residues. Here the CDR3 DNA reads TGTGCCAGCAGCCTCTCCCTATACAATGAGCAGTTCTTC. Its translation: CASSLSLYNEQFF.

The V and J genes are TRBV9 and TRBJ2-2; the D is unclear. The length of the CDR3 is 16 residues. Trimming left V 4 bases short and J 0 bases short, with 13 bases between. In germline, CDR1 is SGDLS, CDR2 YYNGEE. The DNA of the CDR3 is TGTGCCAGCAGCCCCGTGGGCCATCCGAACACCGGGGAGCTGTTTTTT. Residues: CASSPVGHPNTGELFF.

As for this clone: Other DNA sequences within the sample encode an identical CDR3. The chain uses TRBV11-2 and TRBJ2-7; tentatively, D is TRBD1 (6 bases). The CDR3 runs to 12 residues. V lost 6 bases, J lost 4 bases, and 10 bases lay in between. Germline values: CDR1 SGHAT, CDR2 FQNNGV. The CDR3 DNA follows: TGTGCCAGCAGTTCACAGGGATACGAGCAGTACTTC. It codes for CASSSQGYEQYF.

The chain is built from TRBV27 and TRBJ1-2; D possibly corresponds to TRBD1 (5 bases). The CDR3 contains 14 residues. Germline values: CDR1 MNHEY, CDR2 SMNVEV (reference sequence). V lost 3 bases to trimming and J lost 3 bases, with 11 bases between them. CDR3 bases: TGTGCCAGCAGTTTTGCAGGGAGGGACTATGGCTACACCTTC. It codes for CASSFAGRDYGYTF.

The chain carries TRBV2 and TRBJ2-7; weak D call: TRBD2 (7 bases). This CDR3 comprises 13 residues. Germline V lookup: CDR1 SNHLY, CDR2 FYNNEI. Between the trimmed V and J ends, which lost 3 bases and 7 bases, there was a span of 13 bases. CDR3 protein: CASSEGGGSEQYF. The CDR3 region has the DNA TGTGCCAGCAGTGAGGGAGGGGGATCGGAGCAGTACTTC.

The chain has TRBV27 and TRBJ1-3, with 7 bases identical to TRBD1. V was clipped by 7 bases and J by 2 bases; unmatched bases: 5. From germline, CDR1 is MNHEY and CDR2 SMNVEV (reference sequence). This CDR3 is 14 amino acids long. The CDR3 reads CASIRQGPGNTIYF. The CDR3 nucleotides are TGTGCCAGCATTAGACAGGGCCCTGGAAACACCATATATTTT.

This rearrangement joins TRBV18 to TRBJ2-5; no definite D call. The germline V and J ends were trimmed by 3 bases and 5 bases, with 10 bases remaining between them. CDR1 is KGHSH, CDR2 LQKENI, per germline. This CDR3 region has 13 residues. The CDR3 DNA follows: TGTGCCAGCTCACCCTCAGCTGAGGAGACCCAGTACTTC. Translation: CASSPSAEETQYF.

The CDR3 sequence is CASGREPYEQYF. CDR3 bases: TGTGCCAGCGGACGGGAACCCTACGAGCAGTACTTC. This chain connects TRBV27 to TRBJ2-7, with D possibly TRBD2 on 5 matching bases. Germline assignment: CDR1 MNHEY and CDR2 SMNVEV (reference sequence). Between the trimmed V and J ends, which lost 8 bases and 2 bases, there was a span of 10 bases. The CDR3 has 12 amino acids.

The chain combines TRBV7-2 with TRBJ2-7; D possibly corresponds to TRBD2 (6 bases). The CDR3 is made up of 15 amino acids. The ends were cut back, 7 bases at V and 2 bases at J, with 18 bases in the middle. CDR1 is SGHTA and CDR2 is FQGNSA in the germline V gene. CDR3 DNA: TGTGCCAGCACTCCCGGGACTCTGGTCGCCTACGAGCAGTACTTC. The encoded protein is CASTPGTLVAYEQYF. Full variable domain (remainder filled in from reference TRBV7-2 and TRBJ2-7): GAGVSQSPSNKVTEKGKDVELRCDPISGHTALYWYRQSLGQGLEFLIYFQGNSAPDKSGLPSDRFSAERTGGSVSTLTIQRTQQEDSAVYLCASTPGTLVAYEQYFGPGTRLTVT.

The chain is built from TRBV5-4 and TRBJ2-3; 7 bases fit TRBD2. Losses at the gene ends were 6 bases for V and 4 bases for J; bases not matched to a gene: 8. Germline CDR1 reads SGHNT; CDR2 reads YYREEE (reference sequence). CDR3 length: 14 amino acids. DNA for the CDR3: TGTGCCAGCACCTGGGGCGGGAGTTCAGATACGCAGTATTTT. As protein: CASTWGGSSDTQYF.

The CDR3 sequence is CASSVALEAYSYNEQFF. In nucleotides, the CDR3 is TGTGCCAGCAGCGTAGCTTTAGAGGCCTACTCCTACAATGAGCAGTTCTTC. This chain connects TRBV9 to TRBJ2-1; D ambiguous. The CDR3 loop spans 17 amino acids. Germline assignment: CDR1 SGDLS and CDR2 YYNGEE. V was cut by 0 bases and J by 0 bases, with 13 bases left in between.

V is TRBV10-3 and J is TRBJ2-7; D is tentatively TRBD1 or TRBD2 (6 bases each). The V gene lost 4 bases and the J gene lost 7 bases, with 11 bases spanning the gap. Per the germline V gene, CDR1 is ENHRY and CDR2 is SYGVKD. CDR3 size: 12 residues. CDR3 protein: CAISVKGGEQYF. The CDR3 bases are TGTGCCATCAGTGTCAAGGGGGGAGAGCAGTACTTC.